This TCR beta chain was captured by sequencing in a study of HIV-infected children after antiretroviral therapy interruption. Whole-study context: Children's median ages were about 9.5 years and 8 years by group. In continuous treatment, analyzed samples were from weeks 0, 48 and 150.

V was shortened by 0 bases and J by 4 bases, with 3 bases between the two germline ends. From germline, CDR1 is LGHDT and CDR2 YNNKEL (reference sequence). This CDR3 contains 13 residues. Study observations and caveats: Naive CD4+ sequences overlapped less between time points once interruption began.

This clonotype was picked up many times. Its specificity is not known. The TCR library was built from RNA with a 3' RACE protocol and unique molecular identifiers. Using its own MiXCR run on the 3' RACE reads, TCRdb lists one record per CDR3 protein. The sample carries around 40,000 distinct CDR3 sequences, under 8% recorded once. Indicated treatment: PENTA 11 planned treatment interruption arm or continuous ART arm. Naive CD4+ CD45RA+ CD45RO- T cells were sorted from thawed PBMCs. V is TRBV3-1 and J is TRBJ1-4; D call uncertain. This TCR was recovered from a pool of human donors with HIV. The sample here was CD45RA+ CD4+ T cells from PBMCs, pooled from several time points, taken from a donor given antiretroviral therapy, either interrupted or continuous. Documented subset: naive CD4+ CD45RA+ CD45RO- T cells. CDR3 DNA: TGTGCCAGCAGCCAAGACTTTAATGAAAAACTGTTTTTT. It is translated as CASSQDFNEKLFF.